This T cell receptor (beta chain) was documented in a study of Graves' ophthalmopathy and Graves' hyperthyroidism. This clonotype was recorded many times. What it binds is not known. Beta-chain TCR CDR3 regions were amplified from RNA transcripts. First-round RT-PCR used HTBI primers; second-round multiplex PCR followed. One entry per CDR3 protein results from TCRdb running MiXCR on the multiplex PCR reads. The profile covers more than 300,000 distinct CDR3 sequences, with approximately 15% appearing a single time and about 7% taken by the ten largest. This CDR3 has 15 residues. Per the germline V gene, CDR1 is SGHVS and CDR2 is FQNEAQ. The trim removed 3 bases at V and 12 bases at J, leaving 13 bases unmatched. Hyperthyroidism patients, all newly diagnosed, had under 2 months' duration and ages of 18 to 65. Clinical symptoms, serum thyroxine, TRAb, thyroid ultrasound and orbital computed tomography determined diagnosis.

The study, taken as a whole, reports: Appearing in blood as well were most expanded thyroid clonotypes above 0.001 frequency. The model achieved over 60% sensitivity and 72% to 75% specificity for ophthalmopathy progression.

V usage is TRBV7-8 and J usage is TRBJ2-7, with TRBD2 identical over 11 bases. The source of this sequence is a woman under 30 with stable Graves' hyperthyroidism. Source material: peripheral blood. The CDR3 sequence is CASSFSAGLAGQRYF. CDR3 coding DNA: TGTGCCAGCAGCTTTTCAGCCGGACTAGCGGGCCAGCGGTACTTC.